The next 25 T cell receptor beta chains were all read from a single sample in a study of spatial heterogeneity in lung cancer. Which antigens these TCRs recognize remains unknown. Study-wide results and caveats: Counts of expanded alpha and beta TCRs within tumors tracked the tumor nonsynonymous mutation count.

The time point denotes: sample taken at primary tumor resection. One entry per CDR3 protein results from TCRdb running MiXCR on the 5' RACE reads. Altogether 16,000 or so distinct CDR3 sequences are present, 6.5% to 8.5% being singletons, with the ten largest covering 15% to 20%. The source material was lung tumor tissue, sampled at surgery. The source of these receptors is a female donor with early-stage non-small cell lung cancer.

The sample holds many counts of this clonotype. This beta chain is a stray sequence in a library constructed for alpha chains; its clone size is not meaningful. The V call is TRBV19, the J call TRBJ2-5, with D possibly being TRBD2 (5 bases). This CDR3 has 14 amino acids. V was pared by 6 bases and J by 2 bases, with 13 bases between. The V gene's germline CDR1 is LNHDA and CDR2 SQIVND (reference sequence). The CDR3 DNA reads as TGTGCCAGTAGGCCTACGGGGTTGCAAGAGACCCAGTACTTC. It yields the protein CASRPTGLQETQYF.

This clonotype was seen at least ten times. This beta chain slipped into a library made for alpha chains as a stray read, so its size is not meaningful. The chain uses TRBV4-3 and TRBJ1-1, with 8 bases identical to TRBD1. Germline V gives CDR1 LGHNA, CDR2 YSLEER. V shed 5 bases, J shed 2 bases, and the junction held 4 bases outside the gene matches. The CDR3 contains 14 residues. The CDR3 reads CASSFDRGNTEAFF. DNA for the CDR3: TGCGCCAGCAGCTTTGACAGGGGAAACACTGAAGCTTTCTTT.

This clonotype was detected ten times or more. With the library built for alpha chains, this beta chain is off target and its frequency is not meaningful. V and J are TRBV6-5 and TRBJ2-5, with D hard to call. V shed 6 bases and J shed 4 bases, with 12 bases lying between them. The CDR3 is 13 amino acids. Germline values: CDR1 MNHEY, CDR2 SVGAGI. Here the CDR3 DNA reads TGTGCCAGCAGCATATTGGGGTCAGAGACCCAGTACTTC. Amino acid sequence: CASSILGSETQYF.

This clonotype was seen repeatedly, ten times or more. This beta chain lies outside the target of a library built for alpha chains; its clone size means little. CDR3 nucleotides: TGTGCCAGCAGTTTATCGGGCCAGGGGGATTCACCCCTCCACTTT. The encoded protein is CASSLSGQGDSPLHF. The chain joins TRBV28 to TRBJ1-6, with 7 bases that match TRBD1. Germline V CDR1 and CDR2: MDHEN, SYDVKM. The CDR3 loop spans 15 amino acids. V shed 1 base, J shed 8 bases, and the junction held 5 bases outside the gene matches. The entire variable domain, with the rest obtained from reference TRBV28 and TRBJ1-6, is as follows: DVKVTQSSRYLVKRTGEKVFLECVQDMDHENMFWYRQDPGLGLRLIYFSYDVKMKEKGDIPEGYSVSREKKERFSLILESASTNQTSMYLCASSLSGQGDSPLHFGNGTRLTVT.

A note on this clonotype: The library was built for alpha chains, so this beta chain is an off-target read and its size means little. V usage is TRBV11-2 and J usage is TRBJ1-1; D is unclear. The CDR3 spans 15 residues. Germline lookup yields CDR1 SGHAT and CDR2 FQNNGV. Trimming removed 4 bases at V and 5 bases at J, with 17 bases between. The CDR3 is CASSSQPGQATEAFF. CDR3 nucleotides: TGTGCCAGCAGCTCACAACCGGGCCAGGCGACTGAAGCTTTCTTT.

About this clonotype: The size of this beta chain means little, since it is a stray read in a library made for alpha chains. The V call is TRBV3-1, the J call TRBJ1-2; D is unresolved. Deletions cut 4 bases from V and 2 bases from J, with 5 bases between. The CDR3 sequence is 12 residues long. CDR1 is LGHDT, CDR2 YNNKEL, per germline (reference sequence). CDR3 sequence (DNA): TGTGCCAGCAGCCTGAGAAACTATGGCTACACCTTC. It encodes CASSLRNYGYTF.

Many counts were recorded for this clonotype. A library prepared for alpha chains yielded this beta chain as an off-target read; its size is of little meaning. The chain recombines TRBV14 with TRBJ1-1, with a weak D call TRBD1 (6 bases). CDR1 is SGHDN and CDR2 is FVKESK in the germline V gene. V lost 1 base and J lost 0, with 9 bases in between. The CDR3 length is 15 residues. DNA for the CDR3: TGTGCCAGCAGCCAAGTCAGGGGCATGAACACTGAAGCTTTCTTT. It is translated as CASSQVRGMNTEAFF. The whole variable domain, filled in from reference TRBV14 and TRBJ1-1, reads EAGVTQFPSHSVIEKGQTVTLRCDPISGHDNLYWYRRVMGKEIKFLLHFVKESKQDESGMPNNRFLAERTGGTYSTLKVQPAELEDSGVYFCASSQVRGMNTEAFFGQGTRLTVV.

This clonotype showed up many times. This beta chain represents an off-target read in a library built for alpha chains; its size is of limited meaning. V usage is TRBV7-2 and J usage is TRBJ1-6; 7 nucleotides match TRBD1. Trimming cost V 5 bases and J 10 bases; bases outside gene matches: 8. Germline CDR1 reads SGHTA; CDR2 reads FQGNSA. CDR3 length equals 14 residues. The CDR3 DNA follows: TGTGCCAGCAGCGTGGACAGGTCCCAATCACCCCTCCACTTT. Amino acids: CASSVDRSQSPLHF.

This clonotype has at least ten counts. Since the library was made to target alpha chains, this beta chain is a stray read and its abundance is not meaningful. V usage is TRBV12-3 or TRBV12-4 and J usage is TRBJ2-5; D may match TRBD1 or TRBD2 (5 bases each). V was clipped by 3 bases and J by 5 bases, with 19 bases between them. The CDR3 spans 16 residues. The CDR3 DNA is TGTGCCAGCAGTTTCAGTTCCCGGGCAGAGGGGGAGACCCAGTACTTC. Translated, it gives CASSFSSRAEGETQYF.

Turning to this clonotype: Because this beta chain is a stray read in a library intended to capture alpha chains, its abundance should not be given much weight. This rearrangement joins TRBV20-1 to TRBJ2-3; no firm D call. With 6 bases removed from V and 8 bases from J, the gap between germline ends came to 15 bases. Per the germline V gene, CDR1 is DFQATT and CDR2 is SNEGSKA (reference sequence). There are 12 residues in the CDR3. CDR3 sequence reads: CSAGSSWGTQYF. The CDR3, as DNA: TGCAGTGCCGGTTCTAGTTGGGGTACGCAGTATTTT.

There are many counts of this clonotype. Within a library made for alpha chains, this beta chain is off target, and its count is uninformative. The chain recombines TRBV20-1 with TRBJ1-4; weak D call: TRBD1 (5 bases). Germline V gene lookup returns CDR1 DFQATT and CDR2 SNEGSKA (reference sequence). The CDR3 has 15 amino acids. V shed 3 bases and J shed 7 bases, with 18 bases lying between them. The CDR3 loop reads CSASSNQGRGEKLFF. The CDR3, as DNA: TGCAGTGCTAGCTCCAACCAGGGTAGGGGTGAAAAACTGTTTTTT.

This clonotype was picked up many times. As an off-target read in a library built for alpha chains, this beta chain has a frequency of little significance. The gene calls are TRBV2 and TRBJ2-5; 9 bases are a match to TRBD1. Germline V gene sequence: CDR1 SNHLY, CDR2 FYNNEI. The V and J ends lost 8 bases and 3 bases, in that order; junction bases with no gene match: 4. The CDR3 consists of 13 residues. The CDR3 here is CASLGQGEETQYF. As DNA, the CDR3 is TGTGCCAGCCTGGGACAGGGCGAAGAGACCCAGTACTTC.

Only a few counts were recorded for this clonotype. Since the library was made to target alpha chains, this beta chain is a stray read and its abundance is not meaningful. The chain links TRBV29-1 to TRBJ1-1; D may be TRBD1 (6 bases). The CDR3 is 16 residues long. V was shortened by 8 bases and J by 1 base, with 23 bases between the two germline ends. The germline V gene encodes CDR1 SQVTM and CDR2 ANQGSEA. In nucleotides, the CDR3 is TGCAGCACCAGCCCCTCCGGGGGGGCGAGGAACACTGAAGCTTTCTTT. As protein: CSTSPSGGARNTEAFF.

This clonotype showed up many times. This beta chain represents an off-target read in a library built for alpha chains; its size is of limited meaning. V is TRBV7-8 and J is TRBJ2-1, with D unresolved. Germline assignment: CDR1 SGHVS and CDR2 FQNEAQ. V was trimmed by 1 base and J by 5 bases, leaving 6 bases between them. The CDR3 extends over 13 amino acids. CDR3 in DNA: TGTGCCAGCAGCTTAGGAGTTCACAATGAGCAGTTCTTC. Translation: CASSLGVHNEQFF.

The table lists this clonotype with a few counts. The library was prepared for alpha chains; this beta chain is a stray read, so its frequency means little. The rearrangement uses TRBV5-1 and TRBJ1-4; 8 positions match TRBD1. The CDR3 contains 15 residues. Germline loops: CDR1 SGHRS, CDR2 YFSETQ. Losses at the gene ends were 4 bases for V and 4 bases for J; bases not matched to a gene: 6. CDR3 nucleotide sequence: TGCGCCAGCAGCGTGGACAGGGCCGGTAATGAAAAACTGTTTTTT. Its translation: CASSVDRAGNEKLFF.

This clonotype is deemed medium-sized. Because the library targeted alpha chains, this beta chain is an off-target read whose size means little. J is TRBJ1-5 and V is TRBV12-3 or TRBV12-4; possibly TRBD1 for D (6 bases). V shed 0 bases and J shed 5 bases, with 14 bases lying between them. The CDR3 length is 16 residues. Here the CDR3 reads CASSLASGGRYQPQHF. DNA of the CDR3: TGTGCCAGCAGTTTAGCCTCTGGGGGCCGCTATCAGCCCCAGCATTTT.

This clonotype was recorded many times. Because this beta chain is a stray read in a library intended to capture alpha chains, its abundance should not be given much weight. The chain recombines TRBV6-5 with TRBJ2-3; D not resolved. Looked up from germline, CDR1 is MNHEY and CDR2 is SVGAGI. The CDR3 extends over 13 amino acids. The germline V and J ends were trimmed by 2 bases and 3 bases, with 6 bases remaining between them. CDR3 coding DNA: TGTGCCAGCAGTTACGACTGGACAGATACGCAGTATTTT. It codes for CASSYDWTDTQYF.

This clonotype was seen repeatedly, ten times or more. This beta chain lies outside the target of a library built for alpha chains; its clone size means little. The chain employs TRBV7-2 and TRBJ1-5, with TRBD1 identical over 7 bases. The V gene end was trimmed by 5 bases and the J gene end by 2 bases; junction bases not matched to a gene: 12. The CDR3 is made up of 17 amino acids. CDR1 and CDR2 (germline): SGHTA, FQGNSA. The CDR3 DNA follows: TGTGCCAGCAGCCCCCCGCGACAGGGTATGCGCAATCAGCCCCAGCATTTT. It encodes CASSPPRQGMRNQPQHF.

This clonotype was seen a few times. This beta chain came through as a stray read in a library set up for alpha chains, and its size says little. The V gene is TRBV18, the J gene TRBJ2-5, with D possibly matching TRBD2 (6 bases). The ends were cut back, 2 bases at V and 1 base at J, with 11 bases in the middle. The CDR3 has 15 amino acids. CDR1 and CDR2 from the germline V gene are KGHSH and LQKENI. The CDR3 coding sequence is TGTGCCAGCTCACCAACGGGGGACTCCCAAGAGACCCAGTACTTC. Translated, it gives CASSPTGDSQETQYF.

This clonotype was recorded many times. Because the library targeted alpha chains, this beta chain is an off-target read whose size means little. This chain uses TRBV6-2 or TRBV6-3 with TRBJ1-5; no definite D call. The CDR3 loop spans 15 amino acids. The V end lost 6 bases, the J end lost 3 bases, and 15 bases lay between the germline ends. Germline V lookup: CDR1 MNHEY, CDR2 SVGEGT. The CDR3 nucleotides read TGTGCCAGCAGGATAGACACATCTTTCAATCAGCCCCAGCATTTT. Translating it yields CASRIDTSFNQPQHF.

This clonotype has a count of ten or more. In a library made to pick up alpha chains, this beta chain is a stray read with a size that means little. The genes are TRBV10-3 and TRBJ1-6; D perhaps matches TRBD1 (5 bases). The CDR3 contains 13 residues. The germline V gene has CDR1 ENHRY and CDR2 SYGVKD. V was pared by 10 bases and J by 8 bases, with 15 bases between. The CDR3 sequence: CATAGEGYSPLHF. In nucleotides, the CDR3 is TGTGCCACCGCGGGGGAGGGATATTCACCCCTCCACTTT.

Remarks on this clonotype: The library was prepared for alpha chains; this beta chain is a stray read, so its frequency means little. The CDR3 loop is CASSRPRGTSYNEQFF. In nucleotides, the CDR3 is TGTGCCAGCAGCCGACCGCGGGGGACCTCCTACAATGAGCAGTTCTTC. The gene calls are TRBV11-2 and TRBJ2-1; 7 bases map to TRBD2. The CDR3 loop spans 16 amino acids. V lost 5 bases and J lost 0; bases outside the gene matches: 7. Germline CDR1 and CDR2: SGHAT and FQNNGV.

This clonotype was picked up many times. This beta chain represents an off-target read in a library built for alpha chains; its size is of limited meaning. The chain carries TRBV20-1 and TRBJ2-3; perhaps TRBD2 as D (6 bases). Germline V gene lookup returns CDR1 DFQATT and CDR2 SNEGSKA (reference sequence). Trimming stripped 6 bases from V and 2 bases from J, with 18 bases between. This CDR3 comprises 15 residues. The CDR3 spells CSAGEDILDTDTQYF. The CDR3 DNA is TGCAGTGCCGGGGAGGACATTCTAGACACAGATACGCAGTATTTT.

This clonotype was observed many times. The library was prepared for alpha chains; this beta chain is a stray read, so its frequency means little. This chain joins TRBV7-9 and TRBJ2-5, with D tentatively TRBD1 or TRBD2 (5 bases each). The CDR3 totals 17 residues. Trimming removed 1 base at V and 4 bases at J, with 19 bases between. CDR1 is SEHNR and CDR2 is FQNEAQ in the germline V gene (reference sequence). The chain's CDR3 is CASSLGSLLSGGETQYF. CDR3 nucleotide sequence: TGTGCCAGCAGCTTAGGGTCACTCTTATCTGGGGGAGAGACCCAGTACTTC.

This clonotype was counted a few times. For a library built for alpha chains, this beta chain is a stray read; little rests on its size. J is TRBJ2-3 and V is TRBV18; possibly TRBD2 for D (5 bases). The CDR3 has 13 amino acids. CDR1 is KGHSH and CDR2 is LQKENI in the germline V gene. V was clipped by 3 bases and J by 5 bases, with 9 bases between them. CDR3 sequence reads: CASSPLEGDTQYF. CDR3 bases: TGTGCCAGCTCACCCCTCGAGGGAGATACGCAGTATTTT.